The next 18 T cell receptor beta chains were all read from a single sample in a study of cytomegalovirus exposure and HLA in healthy donors. Amplification used 60 Vbeta primers and 13 Jbeta primers. The data were produced by immunoSEQ multiplex PCR, yet TCRdb's version contains in-frame clones alone and is incomplete. The profile shows 140,000 to 150,000 clones, around 9.7% of them singletons. The sequenced sample consisted of PBMCs. The receptors originated from a man aged 45-60 years in good health and CMV-seronegative.

The chain recombines TRBV5-6 with TRBJ2-7; 9 bases align to TRBD1. V was clipped by 1 base and J by 5 bases; unmatched bases: 7. The CDR3 runs 15 residues. Germline V lookup: CDR1 SGHDT, CDR2 YYEEEE. Written as DNA, the CDR3 is TGTGCCAGCAGCTTGTCCGGGACAGGGAGGGACGAGCAGTACTTC. This sequence encodes CASSLSGTGRDEQYF.

The rearrangement links TRBV2 to TRBJ2-1; D perhaps matches TRBD1 (5 bases). The germline V gene has CDR1 SNHLY and CDR2 FYNNEI. This CDR3 is 15 amino acids long. V was pared by 6 bases and J by 0 bases, with 12 bases between. CDR3 in amino acids: CASRRQGSSYNEQFF. The DNA for the CDR3 is TGTGCCAGCAGGCGGCAGGGAAGCTCCTACAATGAGCAGTTCTTC.

This clone was counted between two and nine times. V gene TRBV5-1 combines with J gene TRBJ2-1; TRBD2 aligns across 7 bases. This CDR3 has 18 amino acids. CDR1 is SGHRS and CDR2 is YFSETQ in the germline V gene. V gave up 0 bases and J gave up 1 base; unmatched junction bases: 10. CDR3 coding DNA: TGCGCCAGCAGCTTGGGCCCCGTGGGCGGGAGATCCTACAATGAGCAGTTCTTC. Its translation: CASSLGPVGGRSYNEQFF. Supplemented by reference TRBV5-1 and TRBJ2-1, the full variable domain reads KAGVTQTPRYLIKTRGQQVTLSCSPISGHRSVSWYQQTPGQGLQFLFEYFSETQRNKGNFPGRFSGRQFSNSRSEMNVSTLELGDSALYLCASSLGPVGGRSYNEQFFGPGTRLTVL.

The rearrangement links TRBV5-4 to TRBJ1-2; D unresolved. The CDR3 contains 15 residues. Germline V gives CDR1 SGHNT, CDR2 YYREEE (reference sequence). V was shortened by 0 bases and J by 1 base, with 10 bases between the two germline ends. This chain's CDR3 is CASSLGEGINYGYTF. The CDR3 region has the DNA TGTGCCAGCAGCTTGGGGGAGGGCATTAACTATGGCTACACCTTC.

The rearrangement joins TRBV5-4 to TRBJ1-2; 7 positions agree with TRBD1. Germline loops: CDR1 SGHNT, CDR2 YYREEE (reference sequence). The CDR3 length is 14 residues. Losses at the gene ends were 3 bases for V and 8 bases for J; bases not matched to a gene: 10. CDR3 residues: CASSSSQGVDGYTF. For the CDR3, the DNA is TGTGCCAGCAGCTCCTCCCAGGGGGTGGACGGCTACACCTTC.

The rearrangement joins TRBV6-5 to TRBJ2-1, with 11 bases matching TRBD2. CDR3 size: 15 residues. The germline gives CDR1 MNHEY, CDR2 SVGAGI. V gave up 5 bases and J gave up 7 bases; unmatched junction bases: 7. The CDR3 DNA sequence: TGTGCCAGCAGTCTGACTAGCGGGACTGGAAATGAGCAGTTCTTC. Translating gives CASSLTSGTGNEQFF.

This rearrangement joins TRBV28 to TRBJ2-4; no clear D. V was shortened by 5 bases and J by 3 bases, with 14 bases between the two germline ends. The CDR3 loop spans 15 amino acids. Germline CDR1 and CDR2: MDHEN and SYDVKM. Here the CDR3 reads CASSPPTASKNIQYF. The CDR3 DNA follows: TGTGCCAGCAGTCCCCCAACTGCAAGCAAAAACATTCAGTACTTC.

The genes are TRBV19 and TRBJ2-2; D is unclear. CDR1 is LNHDA, CDR2 SQIVND, per germline (reference sequence). The CDR3 contains 13 residues. Deletions cut 6 bases from V and 2 bases from J, with 7 bases between. The CDR3 coding sequence is TGTGCCAGTAGCCCCCTAAACACCGGGGAGCTGTTTTTT. It translates to CASSPLNTGELFF.

This clone was picked up a small number of times. V usage is TRBV7-2 and J usage is TRBJ1-2; D gene ambiguous. The length of the CDR3 is 15 residues. Deletions cut 1 base from V and 3 bases from J, with 12 bases between. The germline V gene has CDR1 SGHTA and CDR2 FQGNSA. The CDR3 is CASSLVGEPHYGYTF. CDR3 DNA: TGTGCCAGCAGCTTAGTGGGAGAACCCCACTATGGCTACACCTTC.

The chain carries TRBV5-1 and TRBJ2-7, with D hard to call. Trimming cost V 7 bases and J 4 bases, with 12 bases left between them. Germline lookup yields CDR1 SGHRS and CDR2 YFSETQ. This CDR3 is built from 12 residues. This CDR3 is CASSRNYYEQYF. CDR3 in DNA: TGCGCCAGCTCTCGGAACTATTACGAGCAGTACTTC.

This clone was picked up a small number of times. The rearrangement joins TRBV19 to TRBJ1-1; weak D call: TRBD1 (5 bases). The CDR3 consists of 15 residues. V lost 3 bases, J lost 4 bases, and 15 bases lay in between. CDR1 and CDR2 from the germline V gene are LNHDA and SQIVND (reference sequence). CDR3 in DNA: TGTGCCAGTAGTATCTTGACAGCTTCCAGCACTGAAGCTTTCTTT. The encoded protein is CASSILTASSTEAFF.

This clone was counted only a few times. The chain couples TRBV2 to TRBJ1-2; TRBD1 aligns across 7 bases. Germline loops: CDR1 SNHLY, CDR2 FYNNEI. The CDR3 contains 15 residues. V lost 10 bases and J lost 2; bases outside the gene matches: 13. This CDR3 is CATKSRDRRNYGYTF. CDR3 DNA: TGTGCCACCAAATCAAGGGACAGACGAAACTATGGCTACACCTTC.

This chain uses TRBV21-1 with TRBJ2-5; TRBD2, the table's D call, lacks a check against the DNA. TRBV21-1 is a pseudogene. The CDR3 is 14 amino acids. The CDR3 DNA reads TGTGCCACCCCTGGGGGGGCCGGGGGAGAGACCCAGTACTTC. Amino acid sequence: CATPGGAGGETQYF.

This clone came up a few times. The rearrangement uses TRBV19 and TRBJ1-6; 8 bases agree with TRBD1. V dropped 5 bases and J dropped 10; count of bases not matched to a gene: 16. The CDR3 is 17 amino acids. Per the germline V gene, CDR1 is LNHDA and CDR2 is SQIVND (reference sequence). The CDR3 spells CASSPYFRQGPDSPLHF. As DNA, the CDR3 is TGTGCCAGTAGTCCCTATTTCAGACAGGGGCCAGACTCACCCCTCCACTTT.

CDR3 sequence (DNA): TGTGCCAGCAGTGAAGGCAGGGGACCCTACGAGCAGTACTTC. Amino acid sequence: CASSEGRGPYEQYF. V usage is TRBV2 and J usage is TRBJ2-5, with D possibly being TRBD1 (6 bases). The assigned J gene may be wrong: the sequence end matches TRBJ2-7 better. The CDR3 is made up of 14 amino acids. Looked up from germline, CDR1 is SNHLY and CDR2 is FYNNEI.

The chain is built from TRBV5-8 and TRBJ1-5; 7 bases agree with TRBD1. J gave up 0 bases and V 10 bases, and 10 bases lay outside the gene matches. The germline V gene encodes CDR1 SGHTS and CDR2 YDEGEE. The CDR3 extends over 15 amino acids. The DNA for the CDR3 is TGTGCCGGCAAGTCTAACAGGGGTAGCAATCAGCCCCAGCATTTT. Protein product: CAGKSNRGSNQPQHF.

V and J are TRBV19 and TRBJ2-5; D is ambiguous. V gave up 0 bases and J gave up 7 bases, with 18 bases separating them. The CDR3 length is 16 residues. Germline CDR1 and CDR2: LNHDA and SQIVND (reference sequence). The CDR3 sequence: CASSIEAHISPRTQYF. The DNA for the CDR3 is TGTGCCAGTAGTATAGAGGCCCATATTTCGCCTAGGACCCAGTACTTC.

There are a few counts of this clone. This chain connects TRBV18 to TRBJ2-7, with TRBD1 matching 7 bases. Germline V gene data show CDR1 as KGHSH and CDR2 as LQKENI. This CDR3 contains 14 residues. The J segment lost 4 bases and the V segment lost 2 bases, leaving 5 bases of the junction unmatched. The CDR3: CASSPGTAGYEQYF. CDR3 coding DNA: TGTGCCAGCTCACCAGGGACAGCTGGTTACGAGCAGTACTTC. Using reference TRBV18 and TRBJ2-7 for the parts outside the CDR3, the full variable domain is NAGVMQNPRHLVRRRGQEARLRCSPMKGHSHVYWYRQLPEEGLKFMVYLQKENIIDESGMPKERFSAEFPKEGPSILRIQQVVRGDSAAYFCASSPGTAGYEQYFGPGTRLTVT.